The 29 T cell receptor beta chains given below trace back to one sample, sequenced in a study of beta chain features in type 1 diabetes. No antigen has been assigned to these receptors. Expressed TCRB transcripts were sequenced, since all the RNA that had been isolated was reverse transcribed. Generated by immunoSEQ multiplex PCR, the TCRdb table keeps only in-frame clones and is missing some. The sample has hundreds of thousands of clones, about 15% seen once. Overall study findings and caveats: A moderate, significant TCRB CDR3 shortening appeared in type 1 diabetes across four CD4+ subsets.

Sequenced sample: naive CD4+ T cells from blood. These TCRs come from a man aged 18 to 29 with type 1 diabetes.

This clone was counted a few times. The chain uses TRBV18 and TRBJ1-5; no definite D call. Trimming removed 3 bases at V and 2 bases at J, with 8 bases between. CDR1 is KGHSH, CDR2 LQKENI, per germline. This CDR3 region has 14 residues. Written as DNA, the CDR3 is TGTGCCAGCTCACCTGGAGGAGGCAATCAGCCCCAGCATTTT. It specifies CASSPGGGNQPQHF.

The chain combines TRBV6-6 with TRBJ2-1; D perhaps matches TRBD2 (5 bases). V was clipped by 5 bases and J by 0 bases, with 11 bases between them. In germline, CDR1 is MNHNY, CDR2 SVGAGI (reference sequence). The CDR3 runs to 15 residues. The CDR3 region is CASSLSVSSYNEQFF. The CDR3, as DNA: TGTGCCAGCAGTCTTAGCGTGAGCTCCTACAATGAGCAGTTCTTC.

The V gene is TRBV30, the J gene TRBJ1-6, with TRBD1 as a possible D gene (5 bases). CDR1 and CDR2 (germline): GTSNPN, SVGIG (reference sequence). The V and J ends lost 4 bases and 5 bases respectively, with 12 bases between them. CDR3 size: 14 residues. Here the CDR3 reads CAWTLRVNNSPLHF. In nucleotides, the CDR3 is TGTGCCTGGACCCTCAGGGTTAATAATTCACCCCTCCACTTT.

The V and J genes are TRBV15 and TRBJ1-2; D remains unclear. V lost 1 base, J lost 0 bases, and 12 bases lay in between. The CDR3 consists of 16 residues. Germline values: CDR1 LNHNV, CDR2 YYDKDF (reference sequence). In nucleotides, the CDR3 is TGTGCCACCAGCAGAGTTCTTACATTCTCTAACTATGGCTACACCTTC. This gives the protein CATSRVLTFSNYGYTF.

V gene TRBV28 combines with J gene TRBJ1-1, with 8 bases aligning to TRBD1. Per the germline V gene, CDR1 is MDHEN and CDR2 is SYDVKM. V shed 4 bases, J shed 1 base, and the junction held 11 bases outside the gene matches. There are 17 residues in the CDR3. CDR3 DNA sequence: TGTGCCAGCAGTTCGAAATCCCGGGACAGGTCGAACACTGAAGCTTTCTTT. This codes for CASSSKSRDRSNTEAFF.

The rearrangement links TRBV20-1 to TRBJ2-1; the D is unclear. The CDR3 has 10 amino acids. V dropped 3 bases and J dropped 13 bases, with 10 bases sitting between them. CDR1 and CDR2 (germline): DFQATT, SNEGSKA (reference sequence). The CDR3: CSASRLLQFF. The CDR3 region has the DNA TGCAGTGCTAGTAGACTTCTCCAGTTCTTC.

The chain combines TRBV9 with TRBJ2-5; 7 positions agree with TRBD1. The V gene's germline CDR1 is SGDLS and CDR2 YYNGEE. The CDR3 runs 14 residues. The V gene end was trimmed by 3 bases and the J gene end by 5 bases; junction bases not matched to a gene: 7. CDR3 loop: CASSDNRGSETQYF. CDR3 coding DNA: TGTGCCAGCAGCGACAACAGGGGCTCGGAGACCCAGTACTTC.

This clone has a single count. This chain joins TRBV7-6 and TRBJ2-7; tentatively, D is TRBD1 (5 bases). The V and J ends lost 1 base and 2 bases respectively, with 9 bases between them. This CDR3 has 14 residues. Germline V CDR1 and CDR2: SGHVS, FNYEAQ. CDR3 in amino acids: CASSLGRVTYEQYF. Here the CDR3 DNA reads TGTGCCAGCAGCTTAGGCAGGGTAACCTACGAGCAGTACTTC.

Only a few counts were recorded for this clone. The gene calls are TRBV5-1 and TRBJ1-1; no firm D call. Germline values: CDR1 SGHRS, CDR2 YFSETQ. The CDR3 spans 12 residues. Trimming removed 0 bases at V and 5 bases at J, with 5 bases between. The CDR3 bases are TGCGCCAGCAGCTTGGGGAGAACTGAAGCTTTCTTT. It specifies CASSLGRTEAFF.

The CDR3 reads CASSLQPGMKTQYF. The CDR3 bases are TGTGCCAGCAGTTTACAGCCAGGGATGAAGACCCAGTACTTC. The chain combines TRBV27 with TRBJ2-5; weak D call: TRBD1 (5 bases). CDR1 and CDR2 (germline): MNHEY, SMNVEV (reference sequence). CDR3 length: 14 residues. V lost 2 bases and J 6 bases, leaving 13 bases between the germline ends.

The chain's CDR3 is CASSFVGISSGANVLTF. In DNA, the CDR3 is TGCGCCAGCAGCTTCGTCGGGATTAGCTCTGGGGCCAACGTCCTGACTTTC. The V call is TRBV5-1, the J call TRBJ2-6; possible D gene TRBD2, 5 bases. This CDR3 has 17 amino acids. Germline V lookup: CDR1 SGHRS, CDR2 YFSETQ. The V gene lost 2 bases and the J gene lost 0 bases, with 12 bases spanning the gap.

This clone was detected a few times. The junction differs from germline at one of its ends, possibly a read error. The rearrangement links TRBV28 to TRBJ2-7; D gene unclear. There are 16 residues in the CDR3. The germline CDR1 and CDR2 sequences are MDHEN and SYDVKM. The CDR3 bases are TGTGCCAGCAGTCAAAGCGAGATGAGCCAGAGCCATTCCTCGCACTTC. It yields the protein CASSQSEMSQSHSSHF.

This clone appeared a few times. CDR3 bases: TGTGCCAGCAGCGTAGGGGCTAGCGGGGGGGTTTATAGCACAGATACGCAGTATTTT. The encoded protein is CASSVGASGGVYSTDTQYF. The chain recombines TRBV9 with TRBJ2-3; TRBD2 matches at 12 bases. The trim removed 0 bases at V and 0 bases at J, leaving 8 bases unmatched. Germline assignment: CDR1 SGDLS and CDR2 YYNGEE. The CDR3 is 19 residues long.

The table lists this clone with a few counts. The chain couples TRBV29-1 to TRBJ1-1; D is undetermined. This CDR3 has 17 residues. The germline gives CDR1 SQVTM, CDR2 ANQGSEA. V gave up 1 base and J gave up 5 bases, with 23 bases separating them. The CDR3 nucleotides read TGCAGCGTTGAAGGATTTATCGTCGGTCCAGGAGGGACTGAAGCTTTCTTT. Residues: CSVEGFIVGPGGTEAFF.

CDR3 residues: CASSDRGDYRPYGYTF. DNA of the CDR3: TGTGCCAGCAGTGACCGAGGGGACTATAGACCCTATGGCTACACCTTC. The gene calls are TRBV25-1 and TRBJ1-2, with TRBD1 as a possible D gene (5 bases). From germline, CDR1 is MGHDK and CDR2 SYGVNS. The V end lost 3 bases, the J end lost 4 bases, and 18 bases lay between the germline ends. This CDR3 has 16 residues.

V is TRBV5-8 and J is TRBJ1-5; 7 bases map to TRBD1. CDR3 length: 17 amino acids. V shed 4 bases and J 0 bases; nucleotides not matched to a gene: 10. Germline V gives CDR1 SGHTS, CDR2 YDEGEE. CDR3 protein: CASSAGTAIHSNQPQHF. In DNA, the CDR3 is TGTGCCAGCAGCGCCGGGACAGCCATTCATAGCAATCAGCCCCAGCATTTT.

The chain uses TRBV28 and TRBJ2-1; TRBD1 matches at 12 bases. The V gene's germline CDR1 is MDHEN and CDR2 SYDVKM. The V and J ends lost 5 bases and 7 bases, in that order; junction bases with no gene match: 6. The CDR3 is made up of 15 amino acids. CDR3 sequence reads: CASSPGQGAPNEQFF. The DNA of the CDR3 is TGTGCCAGCAGTCCGGGACAGGGGGCTCCGAATGAGCAGTTCTTC.

The table lists this clone with a few counts. The genes are TRBV7-2 and TRBJ1-6, with D possibly being TRBD1 (6 bases). The CDR3 is made up of 15 amino acids. Germline CDR1 is SGHTA and CDR2 is FQGNSA. Trimming removed 4 bases at V and 10 bases at J, with 17 bases between. The CDR3 coding sequence is TGTGCCAGCAGCTCTGGACAGATTCGACTATCACCCCTCCACTTT. It specifies CASSSGQIRLSPLHF.

The genes are TRBV19 and TRBJ2-7, with 9 bases that match TRBD1. Germline CDR1 reads LNHDA; CDR2 reads SQIVND (reference sequence). V lost 3 bases, J lost 6 bases, and 9 bases stayed unmatched. The CDR3 totals 15 residues. The CDR3: CASSIGTGIPGEQYF. CDR3 coding DNA: TGTGCCAGTAGTATCGGGACAGGGATACCGGGCGAGCAGTACTTC. Based on the CDR3 plus reference TRBV19 and TRBJ2-7, the full variable domain is DGGITQSPKYLFRKEGQNVTLSCEQNLNHDAMYWYRQDPGQGLRLIYYSQIVNDFQKGDIAEGYSVSREKKESFPLTVTSAQKNPTAFYLCASSIGTGIPGEQYFGPGTRLTVT.

In DNA form, the CDR3 reads TGTGCCTGGGCGGGGGAGAGCAATCAGCCCCAGCATTTT. Its translation: CAWAGESNQPQHF. The gene calls are TRBV30 and TRBJ1-5, with D tentatively TRBD1 (5 bases). The CDR3 has 13 residues. The ends were cut back, 5 bases at V and 1 base at J, with 9 bases in the middle. CDR1 is GTSNPN, CDR2 SVGIG, per germline (reference sequence).

This clone showed up just a few times. J is TRBJ2-3 and V is TRBV30, with 15 bases aligning to TRBD2. The junction had 6 bases not matched to a gene; V was cut back by 7 bases and J by 1 base. Per the germline V gene, CDR1 is GTSNPN and CDR2 is SVGIG (reference sequence). This CDR3 spans 16 amino acids. The CDR3 DNA reads as TGTGCCTCAGGACTAGCGGGAGGGCTGGGCACAGATACGCAGTATTTT. Its protein product is CASGLAGGLGTDTQYF.

This clone was counted between two and nine times. The rearrangement links TRBV21-1 to TRBJ2-5; no check of the table's D call, TRBD1, against the DNA was made. TRBV21-1 is marked as a pseudogene. The CDR3 totals 17 residues. The CDR3 here is CASPGLSGQGMGETQYF. CDR3 coding DNA: TGTGCCAGTCCGGGATTGTCGGGACAGGGAATGGGAGAGACCCAGTACTTC.

The rearrangement uses TRBV11-3 and TRBJ2-7; tentatively, D is TRBD1 (6 bases). Germline-derived CDR1 and CDR2 are SGHNT and YENEEA. The CDR3 consists of 14 residues. Trimming shortened V by 5 bases and J by 6 bases, and 17 bases separated the two germline ends. CDR3 DNA sequence: TGTGCCAGCAGCGAATCCCCGGGACAAATCGAGCAGTACTTC. Translated: CASSESPGQIEQYF.

V is TRBV6-1 and J is TRBJ2-3, with D hard to call. Trimming cost V 0 bases and J 5 bases, with 6 bases left between them. Germline-derived CDR1 and CDR2 are MNHNS and SASEGT. This CDR3 is 13 amino acids long. The CDR3 DNA reads as TGTGCCAGCAGTGAAGCGCTAAGAGATACGCAGTATTTT. Protein: CASSEALRDTQYF.

In its sample, this clone was seen a few times. The rearrangement joins TRBV5-1 to TRBJ2-5, with 8 bases identical to TRBD1. With V trimmed by 2 bases and J by 2 bases, 5 bases remained unmatched. There are 15 residues in the CDR3. The germline V gene has CDR1 SGHRS and CDR2 YFSETQ. The CDR3 DNA reads as TGCGCCAGCAGCTTACAGACAGGGGAACAAGAGACCCAGTACTTC. Amino acids: CASSLQTGEQETQYF.

The chain links TRBV18 to TRBJ2-2; 7 bases map to TRBD1. The CDR3 is 16 amino acids. Germline CDR1 is KGHSH and CDR2 is LQKENI. Unmatched junction bases numbered 9, after V lost 3 bases and J lost 5 bases. CDR3 in amino acids: CASSPSTGLMTGELFF. CDR3 nucleotides: TGTGCCAGCTCACCTTCGACAGGGCTTATGACCGGGGAGCTGTTTTTT. Looking up the rest from reference TRBV18 and TRBJ2-2 gives the full variable domain: NAGVMQNPRHLVRRRGQEARLRCSPMKGHSHVYWYRQLPEEGLKFMVYLQKENIIDESGMPKERFSAEFPKEGPSILRIQQVVRGDSAAYFCASSPSTGLMTGELFFGEGSRLTVL.

This chain connects TRBV6-5 to TRBJ2-1, with 9 bases fitting TRBD1. Germline CDR1 reads MNHEY; CDR2 reads SVGAGI. The CDR3 loop spans 13 amino acids. The V gene end was trimmed by 6 bases and the J gene end by 7 bases; junction bases not matched to a gene: 4. The CDR3 nucleotides are TGTGCCAGCAGACGGACAGGGGTTAATGAGCAGTTCTTC. This translates into CASRRTGVNEQFF.

This clone was counted a few times. This rearrangement joins TRBV5-4 to TRBJ2-5, with 10 positions matching TRBD2. After removal of 6 bases from V and 2 bases from J, the junction contained 7 bases not matched to a gene. The CDR3 contains 15 residues. Germline CDR1 and CDR2: SGHNT and YYREEE (reference sequence). In DNA form, the CDR3 reads TGTGCCAGCACCTCCGGACTAGCGGCACAAGAGACCCAGTACTTC. Protein sequence: CASTSGLAAQETQYF.

J is TRBJ2-2 and V is TRBV4-1; 10 bases agree with TRBD2. The J segment lost 5 bases and the V segment lost 3 bases, leaving 6 bases of the junction unmatched. Germline V gene lookup returns CDR1 MGHRA and CDR2 YSYEKL. This CDR3 has 16 residues. The CDR3 here is CASSQWTSGETGELFF. In DNA, the CDR3 is TGCGCCAGCAGCCAGTGGACTAGCGGAGAGACCGGGGAGCTGTTTTTT.